This T cell receptor (beta chain) emerged from a study of blood T cell repertoires in COVID-19 (dated by TCRdb to 2018 to 2020). As for the study more broadly: Samples covering the acute and convalescent phases of COVID-19 were provided by collaborators in the United States, Italy and Spain. The samples were drawn from the first 160 participants of the ongoing ImmuneRACE study and from over 950 subjects provided by 6 global collaborators. A freely available public database, intended as a resource for researchers studying the immune response to SARS-CoV-2, is where the repertoires were released. Deeply sampled blood TCRbeta repertoires from subjects exposed to, actively infected with, or recovered from COVID-19 were included in the dataset. Where available, HLA class I and class II types were obtained from metadata supplied by the sample provider rather than from assay-based typing. The material from the prospective study consisted of cDNA or gDNA derived from T cells, B-cell-depleted T cells, or PBMCs. The sample metadata nearly always contained a de-identified subject ID, COVID-19 status, age in years and sex. The paper as a whole reports these results and caveats: How much clinical and demographic metadata was included differed by source and by participant, and the metadata was provided uncurated.

This clone was observed a single time. The antigen this receptor binds is unknown. Per-nucleotide qualities are absent, and no much larger clonotype sits a single base away. Collaborating institutions collected whole blood in K2EDTA tubes following their own protocols. For TCRbeta analysis, collaborators shipped samples as frozen whole blood, isolated PBMCs, or DNA extracted from either of those sample types. The immunoSEQ Assay, a bias-controlled multiplex PCR, was used to amplify TCRbeta CDR3 regions from genomic DNA. Concerning the study's data processing: The number of nucleated cells in each sample was estimated by amplification of reference gene primers within the assay. To quantify the absolute abundance of each unique TCRbeta CDR3 rearrangement, sequence reads were collapsed and filtered. For each sample, productive Simpson clonality was calculated by taking the square root of Simpson's diversity index across productive rearrangements. TCRdb stores this immuneACCESS table with in-frame sequences only. Part of the clones is absent; in the studies checked, under half of the shortfall reflects unresolved V genes, and no reason is known for the rest. V, J and clone size derive from that table, while D and trimming were established from the DNA sequence. This sample lists 30,000 to 40,000 clones; approximately 93% were detected once. The ten largest clones take up around 0.92% of the sample.

Per the germline V gene (reference sequence), LNHDA is the CDR1 and SQIVND is the CDR2. Trimming leaves V shorter by 7 bases and J shorter by 6 bases, with the junction holding 7 bases beyond the gene matches. The CDR3 numbers 14 residues from cysteine through phenylalanine. CDR3 DNA only is kept here, 42 bases in frame from base 1. The rearranged segments are TRBV19 and TRBJ1-5, with 9 junctional bases fitting TRBD1. The receptor comes from a male donor with active COVID-19. The sequenced sample consisted of peripheral blood. The CDR3 corresponds to CASKGQGTGQPQHF. The DNA reads as follows: TGTGCCAGTAAGGGACAGGGTACGGGTCAGCCCCAGCATTTT.